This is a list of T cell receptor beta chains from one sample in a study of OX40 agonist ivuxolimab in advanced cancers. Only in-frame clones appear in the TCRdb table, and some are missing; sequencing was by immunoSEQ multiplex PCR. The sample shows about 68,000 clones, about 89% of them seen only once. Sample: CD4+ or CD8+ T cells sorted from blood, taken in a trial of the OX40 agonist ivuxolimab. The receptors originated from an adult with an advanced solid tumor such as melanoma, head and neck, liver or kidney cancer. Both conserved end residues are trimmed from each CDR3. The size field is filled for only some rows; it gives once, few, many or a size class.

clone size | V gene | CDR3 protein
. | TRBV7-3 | ASSPGQGVDGYT
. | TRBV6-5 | ASRPTSGAYEQY
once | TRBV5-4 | ASSENTYEQY
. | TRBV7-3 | ASSLRGQGRRETQY
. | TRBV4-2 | ASSQDRSGKAF
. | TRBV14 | ASSQDWTMNTEAF
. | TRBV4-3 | ASSQDTGGQYSPLH
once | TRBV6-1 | ASSEGRRMGWNEQF
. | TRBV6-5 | ASSYSWGSSTDTQY
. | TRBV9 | ASSLLTGGTGAF
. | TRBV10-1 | ASSTSGTDTQY
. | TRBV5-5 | ASSFAPGELTEAF
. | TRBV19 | ASTPQGTSETQY
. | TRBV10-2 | ASSPLQDSPLH
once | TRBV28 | ASSFPGTGGSVSNQPQH
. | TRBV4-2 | ASSPALRSTEAF
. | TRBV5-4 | ASSFRTGSGGELF
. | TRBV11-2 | ASIPDRASNTGELF
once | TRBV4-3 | ASSQDLGNQPQH
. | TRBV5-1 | ASSLDPGLSGELF
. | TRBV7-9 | ASSLNEGGHHGYT
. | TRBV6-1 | ASSEQVSSGNTIY
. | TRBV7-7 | ASSLNPTSWNEQF
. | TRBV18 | ASSPLSGVSINAF
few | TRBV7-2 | ASSLGALRGSGYT
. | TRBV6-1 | ASPRGDVRDTQY
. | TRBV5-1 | ASSLVSGGSYNEQF
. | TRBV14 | ASSQGAGATQY
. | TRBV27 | ASSYTTGFGTDTQY
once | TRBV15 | ATSTGTFPNEQF
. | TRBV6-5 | ASSGQQVDEQF